This record looks at one TCR beta chain sequence and its context. The sample comes from a study of T cell changes during pregnancy in multiple sclerosis. CDR1 is SNHLY and CDR2 is FYNNEI in the germline V gene. The CDR3 extends over 18 amino acids. V shed 6 bases and J 0 bases; nucleotides not matched to a gene: 10. Assay: immunoSEQ multiplex PCR; the TCRdb copy retains only in-frame clones and omits some. The data contain fewer than 90,000 clones, 90% to 95% of them seen just once; the ten biggest clones take up 0.7% to 1%. Sequencing was performed on peripheral blood, taken in the third trimester of pregnancy. The chain employs TRBV2 and TRBJ2-1, with 11 bases matching TRBD2. This clonotype was sampled from a female donor with multiple sclerosis, enrolled in a pregnancy study. Here the CDR3 DNA reads TGTGCCAGCAGCCCCGGGACTAGCGGACCTATCTCCTACAATGAGCAGTTCTTC. Translation: CASSPGTSGPISYNEQFF.